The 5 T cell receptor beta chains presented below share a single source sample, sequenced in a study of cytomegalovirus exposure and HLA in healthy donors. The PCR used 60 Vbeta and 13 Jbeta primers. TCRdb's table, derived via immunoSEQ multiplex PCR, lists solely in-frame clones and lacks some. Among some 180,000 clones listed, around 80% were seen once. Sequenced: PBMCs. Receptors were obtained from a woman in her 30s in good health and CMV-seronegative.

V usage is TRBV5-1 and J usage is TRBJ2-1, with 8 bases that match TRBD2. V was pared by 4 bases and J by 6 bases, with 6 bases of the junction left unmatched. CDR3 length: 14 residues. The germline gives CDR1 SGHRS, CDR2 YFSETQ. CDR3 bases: TGCGCCAGCAGCCCTAGGGGGACTAGCAATGAGCAGTTCTTC. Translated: CASSPRGTSNEQFF. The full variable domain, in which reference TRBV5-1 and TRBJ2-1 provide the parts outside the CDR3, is KAGVTQTPRYLIKTRGQQVTLSCSPISGHRSVSWYQQTPGQGLQFLFEYFSETQRNKGNFPGRFSGRQFSNSRSEMNVSTLELGDSALYLCASSPRGTSNEQFFGPGTRLTVL.

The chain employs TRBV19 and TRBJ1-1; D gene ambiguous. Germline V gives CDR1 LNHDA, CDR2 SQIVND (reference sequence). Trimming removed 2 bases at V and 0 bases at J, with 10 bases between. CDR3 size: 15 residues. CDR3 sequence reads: CASSIIGQVNTEAFF. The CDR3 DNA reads TGTGCCAGTAGTATAATAGGCCAGGTGAACACTGAAGCTTTCTTT.

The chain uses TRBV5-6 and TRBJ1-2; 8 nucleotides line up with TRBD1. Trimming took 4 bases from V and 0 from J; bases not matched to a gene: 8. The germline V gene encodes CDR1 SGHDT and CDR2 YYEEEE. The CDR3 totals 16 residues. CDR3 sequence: CASSLWDRRANYGYTF. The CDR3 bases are TGTGCCAGCAGCCTGTGGGACAGGCGAGCTAACTATGGCTACACCTTC.

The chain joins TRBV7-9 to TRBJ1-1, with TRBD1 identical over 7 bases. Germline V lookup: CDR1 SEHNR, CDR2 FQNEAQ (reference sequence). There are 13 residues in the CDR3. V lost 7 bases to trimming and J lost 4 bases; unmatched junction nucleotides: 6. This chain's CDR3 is CASNAQGGTEAFF. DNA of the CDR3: TGTGCCAGCAACGCCCAGGGGGGCACTGAAGCTTTCTTT.

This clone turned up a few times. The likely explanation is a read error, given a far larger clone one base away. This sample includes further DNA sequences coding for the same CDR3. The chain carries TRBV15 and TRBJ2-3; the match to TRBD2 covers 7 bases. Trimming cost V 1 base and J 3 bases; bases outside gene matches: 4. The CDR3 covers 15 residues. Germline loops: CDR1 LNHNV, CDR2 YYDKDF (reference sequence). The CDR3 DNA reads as TGTGCCACCAGCAGAGGGGCGGGGGATACAGATACGCAGTATTTT. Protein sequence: CATSRGAGDTDTQYF.